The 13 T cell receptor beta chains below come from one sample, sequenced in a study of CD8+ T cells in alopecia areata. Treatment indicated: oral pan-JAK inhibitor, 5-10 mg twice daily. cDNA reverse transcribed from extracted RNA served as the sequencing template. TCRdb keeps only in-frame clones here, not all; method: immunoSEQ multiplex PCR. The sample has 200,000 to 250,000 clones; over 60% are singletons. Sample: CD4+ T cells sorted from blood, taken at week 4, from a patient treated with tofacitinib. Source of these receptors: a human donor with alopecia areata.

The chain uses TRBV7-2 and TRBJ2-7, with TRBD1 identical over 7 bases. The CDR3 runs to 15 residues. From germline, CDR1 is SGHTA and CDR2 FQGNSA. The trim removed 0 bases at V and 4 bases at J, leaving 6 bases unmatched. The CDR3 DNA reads TGTGCCAGCAGCTTAGCATGGACAGGTCCATACGAGCAGTACTTC. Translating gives CASSLAWTGPYEQYF.

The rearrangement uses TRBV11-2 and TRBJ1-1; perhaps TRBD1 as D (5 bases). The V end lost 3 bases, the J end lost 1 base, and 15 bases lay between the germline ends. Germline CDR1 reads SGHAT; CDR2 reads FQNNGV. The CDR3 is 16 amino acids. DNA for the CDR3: TGTGCCAGCAGCTTCGGTGACCAGGGATGGAACACTGAAGCTTTCTTT. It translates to CASSFGDQGWNTEAFF. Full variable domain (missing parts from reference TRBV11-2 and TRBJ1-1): EAGVAQSPRYKIIEKRQSVAFWCNPISGHATLYWYQQILGQGPKLLIQFQNNGVVDDSQLPKDRFSAERLKGVDSTLKIQPAKLEDSAVYLCASSFGDQGWNTEAFFGQGTRLTVV.

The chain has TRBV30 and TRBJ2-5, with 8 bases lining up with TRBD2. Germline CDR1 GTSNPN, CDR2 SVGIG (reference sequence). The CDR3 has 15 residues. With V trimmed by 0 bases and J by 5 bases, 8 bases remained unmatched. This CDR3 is CAWSVRLGGGETQYF. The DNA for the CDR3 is TGTGCCTGGAGTGTACGGCTAGGCGGGGGGGAGACCCAGTACTTC. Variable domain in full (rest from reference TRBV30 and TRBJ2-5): SQTIHQWPATLVQPVGSPLSLECTVEGTSNPNLYWYRQAAGRGLQLLFYSVGIGQISSEVPQNLSASRPQDRQFILSSKKLLLSDSGFYLCAWSVRLGGGETQYFGPGTRLLVL.

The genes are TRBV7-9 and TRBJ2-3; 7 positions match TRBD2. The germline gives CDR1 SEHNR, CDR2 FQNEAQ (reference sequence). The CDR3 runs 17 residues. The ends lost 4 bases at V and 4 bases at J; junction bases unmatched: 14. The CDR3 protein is CASSSRLSAGLSDTQYF. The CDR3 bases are TGTGCCAGCAGCTCCCGCCTCTCAGCGGGGTTATCAGATACGCAGTATTTT.

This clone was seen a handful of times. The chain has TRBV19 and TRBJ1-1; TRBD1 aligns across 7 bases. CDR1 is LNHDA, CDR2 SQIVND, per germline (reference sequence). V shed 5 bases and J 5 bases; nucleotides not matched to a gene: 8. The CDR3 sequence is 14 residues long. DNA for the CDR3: TGTGCCAGTAGTGCCCGACAGGGATGGACTGAAGCTTTCTTT. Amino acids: CASSARQGWTEAFF.

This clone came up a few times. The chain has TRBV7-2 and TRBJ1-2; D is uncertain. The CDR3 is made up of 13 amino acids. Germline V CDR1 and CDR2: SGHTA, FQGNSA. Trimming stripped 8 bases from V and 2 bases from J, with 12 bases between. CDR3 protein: CASGVAGNYGYTF. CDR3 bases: TGTGCCAGCGGGGTAGCGGGGAACTATGGCTACACCTTC.

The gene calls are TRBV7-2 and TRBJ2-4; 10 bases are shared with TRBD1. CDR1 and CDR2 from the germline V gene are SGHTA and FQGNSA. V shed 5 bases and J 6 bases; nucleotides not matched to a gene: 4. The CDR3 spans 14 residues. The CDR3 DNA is TGTGCCAGCAGCCCTCGGACAGGGGGAAACATTCAGTACTTC. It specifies CASSPRTGGNIQYF.

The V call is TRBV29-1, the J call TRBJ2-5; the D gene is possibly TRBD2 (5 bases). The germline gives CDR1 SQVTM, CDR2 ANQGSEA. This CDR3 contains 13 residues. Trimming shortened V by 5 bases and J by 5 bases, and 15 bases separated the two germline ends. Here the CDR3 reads CSVRDGKRETQYF. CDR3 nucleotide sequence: TGCAGCGTTCGTGACGGAAAGCGGGAGACCCAGTACTTC.

CDR3: CASSLGLAGLETQYF. The CDR3 bases are TGTGCCAGCAGCTTAGGACTAGCGGGACTAGAGACCCAGTACTTC. The chain uses TRBV7-9 and TRBJ2-5, with TRBD2 matching over 11 bases. Germline V gives CDR1 SEHNR, CDR2 FQNEAQ (reference sequence). V lost 1 base, J lost 4 bases, and 2 bases stayed unmatched. This CDR3 region has 15 residues. Drawing the rest from reference TRBV7-9 and TRBJ2-5, the complete variable domain is DTGVSQNPRHKITKRGQNVTFRCDPISEHNRLYWYRQTLGQGPEFLTYFQNEAQLEKSRLLSDRFSAERPKGSFSTLEIQRTEQGDSAMYLCASSLGLAGLETQYFGPGTRLLVL.

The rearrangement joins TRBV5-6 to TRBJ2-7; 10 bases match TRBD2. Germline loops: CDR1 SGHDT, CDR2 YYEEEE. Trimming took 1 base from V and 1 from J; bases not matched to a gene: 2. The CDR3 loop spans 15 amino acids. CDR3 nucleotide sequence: TGTGCCAGCAGCTTGACTAGCGGGAATTCCTACGAGCAGTACTTC. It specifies CASSLTSGNSYEQYF.

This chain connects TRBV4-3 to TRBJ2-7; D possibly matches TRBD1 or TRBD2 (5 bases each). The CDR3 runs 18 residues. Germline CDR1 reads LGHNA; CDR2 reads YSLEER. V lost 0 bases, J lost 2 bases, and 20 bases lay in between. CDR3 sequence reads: CASSQDRTTWGSPYEQYF. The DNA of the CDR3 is TGCGCCAGCAGCCAAGATCGGACGACGTGGGGGTCCCCCTACGAGCAGTACTTC.

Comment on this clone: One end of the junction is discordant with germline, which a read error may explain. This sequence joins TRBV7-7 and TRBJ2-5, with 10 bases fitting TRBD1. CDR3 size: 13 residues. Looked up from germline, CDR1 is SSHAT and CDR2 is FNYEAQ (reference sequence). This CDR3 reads CASSPDRGGPADF. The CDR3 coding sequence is TGTGCTAGCAGCCCGGACAGGGGGGGCCCCGCGGACTTC.

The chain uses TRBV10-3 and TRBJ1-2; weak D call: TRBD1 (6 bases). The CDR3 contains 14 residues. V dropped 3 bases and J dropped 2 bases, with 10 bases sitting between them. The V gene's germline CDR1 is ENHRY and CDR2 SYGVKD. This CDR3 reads CAISEWGPNYGYTF. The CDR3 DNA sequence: TGTGCCATCAGTGAATGGGGGCCCAACTATGGCTACACCTTC.